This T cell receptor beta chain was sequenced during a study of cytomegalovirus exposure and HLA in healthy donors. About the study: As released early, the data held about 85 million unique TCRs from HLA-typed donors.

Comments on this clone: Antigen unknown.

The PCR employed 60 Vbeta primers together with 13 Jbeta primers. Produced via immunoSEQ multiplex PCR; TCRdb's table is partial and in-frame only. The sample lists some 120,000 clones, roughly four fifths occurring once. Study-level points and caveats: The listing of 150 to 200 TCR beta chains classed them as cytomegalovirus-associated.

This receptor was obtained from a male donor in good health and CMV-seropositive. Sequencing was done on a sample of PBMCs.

CDR3 in DNA: TGTGCCAGCAGCCCAGGCCTACTTCCACCCTACGAGCAGTACTTC. Amino acid sequence: CASSPGLLPPYEQYF. The chain has TRBV5-5 and TRBJ2-7, with D uncertain. With 4 bases removed from V and 2 bases from J, the gap between germline ends came to 16 bases. From germline, CDR1 is SGHKS and CDR2 YYEKEE (reference sequence). The CDR3 runs 15 residues.